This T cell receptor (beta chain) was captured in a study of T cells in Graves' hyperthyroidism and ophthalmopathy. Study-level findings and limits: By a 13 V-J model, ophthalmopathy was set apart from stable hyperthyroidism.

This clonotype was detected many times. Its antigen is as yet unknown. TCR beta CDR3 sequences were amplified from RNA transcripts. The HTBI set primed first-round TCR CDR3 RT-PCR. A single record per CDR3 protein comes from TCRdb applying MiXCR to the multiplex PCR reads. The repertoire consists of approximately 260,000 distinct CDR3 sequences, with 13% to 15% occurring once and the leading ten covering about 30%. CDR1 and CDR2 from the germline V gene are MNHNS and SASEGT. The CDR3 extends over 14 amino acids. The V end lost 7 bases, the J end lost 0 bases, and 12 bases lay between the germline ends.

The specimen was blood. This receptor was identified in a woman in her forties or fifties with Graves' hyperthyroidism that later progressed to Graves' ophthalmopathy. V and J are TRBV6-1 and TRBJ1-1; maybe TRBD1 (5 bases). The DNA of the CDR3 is TGTGCCAGCACTAGGGGAAATATGAACACTGAAGCTTTCTTT. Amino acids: CASTRGNMNTEAFF.